Shown below are 27 T cell receptor beta chains from a single sample sequenced in a study of T cells after yellow fever vaccination. TCRdb passed the 5' RACE reads through MiXCR, listing each CDR3 protein once. The sample records 200,000 to 300,000 distinct CDR3 sequences, approximately 3.8% being singletons. Source: PBMCs, taken 15 days after the yellow fever booster vaccination. The receptors originated from a man in his late teens or twenties who received the YFV17D yellow fever vaccine.

This clonotype was seen repeatedly, ten times or more. A read error may account for a junction end that differs from germline. The CDR3 loop is CAASEGAKNIQYF. The CDR3 DNA reads as TGTGCCGCCAGCGAGGGAGCCAAAAACATTCAGTACTTC. The V gene is TRBV15, the J gene TRBJ2-4, with D tentatively TRBD2 (5 bases). Looked up from germline, CDR1 is LNHNV and CDR2 is YYDKDF (reference sequence). The CDR3 totals 13 residues.

This clonotype came up many times. The CDR3: CATENRAIINSPLHF. CDR3 nucleotide sequence: TGTGCCACGGAAAACAGGGCAATTATAAATTCACCCCTCCACTTT. V gene TRBV19 combines with J gene TRBJ1-6, with a possible D match to TRBD1 (6 bases). V was cut by 10 bases and J by 7 bases, with 20 bases left in between. CDR1 and CDR2 (germline): LNHDA, SQIVND (reference sequence). This CDR3 is 15 amino acids long.

This clonotype turned up a few times. V gene TRBV5-1 combines with J gene TRBJ1-2; 8 bases line up with TRBD1. The CDR3 covers 15 residues. V lost 4 bases and J lost 2; bases outside the gene matches: 7. Looked up from germline, CDR1 is SGHRS and CDR2 is YFSETQ. CDR3 nucleotide sequence: TGCGCCAGCAGCACATTGACAGGGGAAAACTATGGCTACACCTTC. This encodes CASSTLTGENYGYTF.

This chain connects TRBV15 to TRBJ1-2; TRBD1 agrees at 7 bases. V trimming: 3 bases; J trimming: 7 bases; junction bases outside the gene matches: 8. The CDR3 extends over 14 amino acids. From germline, CDR1 is LNHNV and CDR2 YYDKDF (reference sequence). The CDR3 loop is CATSSFTGDGGYTF. Written as DNA, the CDR3 is TGTGCCACCAGCAGTTTTACAGGGGACGGTGGCTACACCTTC.

Many counts were recorded for this clonotype. The V gene is TRBV7-9, the J gene TRBJ2-5, with 7 bases aligning to TRBD1. Germline V CDR1 and CDR2: SEHNR, FQNEAQ (reference sequence). This CDR3 contains 11 residues. DNA for the CDR3: TGTGCGACAGGGAGACGAGAGACCCAGTACTTC. Its translation: CATGRRETQYF.

Many counts were recorded for this clonotype. This chain uses TRBV11-2 with TRBJ1-2; no definite D call. The CDR3 covers 13 residues. Germline V gives CDR1 SGHAT, CDR2 FQNNGV. Trimming shortened V by 5 bases and J by 7 bases, and 14 bases separated the two germline ends. In nucleotides, the CDR3 is TGTGCCAGCAGCCCCCGAGGAGGGTCTGGCTACACCTTC. Translating it yields CASSPRGGSGYTF.

At least ten counts were recorded for this clonotype. The V call is TRBV5-6, the J call TRBJ1-1; 7 bases are a match to TRBD1. The CDR3 contains 13 residues. Trimming took 5 bases from V and 1 from J; bases not matched to a gene: 2. Looked up from germline, CDR1 is SGHDT and CDR2 is YYEEEE. CDR3: CASRQGTNTEAFF. CDR3 coding DNA: TGTGCCAGCAGACAGGGGACGAACACTGAAGCTTTCTTT.

This clonotype occurred many times. The V and J genes are TRBV7-2 and TRBJ2-5; the match to TRBD2 covers 10 bases. V shed 4 bases, J shed 4 bases, and the junction held 9 bases outside the gene matches. The germline V gene has CDR1 SGHTA and CDR2 FQGNSA. The CDR3 has 16 residues. Here the CDR3 DNA reads TGTGCCAGCAGCTCCCTTGGGGCTAGCGGGGGAGAGACCCAGTACTTC. It yields the protein CASSSLGASGGETQYF.

This clonotype was picked up many times. The rearrangement joins TRBV27 to TRBJ1-2; D gene unclear. This CDR3 is built from 16 residues. Germline V gene data show CDR1 as MNHEY and CDR2 as SMNVEV (reference sequence). V lost 4 bases, J lost 0 bases, and 15 bases lay in between. CDR3 sequence: CASSSPRRGSNYGYTF. The CDR3 bases are TGTGCCAGCAGTTCCCCCCGTCGAGGATCTAACTATGGCTACACCTTC.

This clonotype was recorded at least ten times. The genes are TRBV18 and TRBJ2-1, with D possibly being TRBD2 (6 bases). The CDR3 covers 16 residues. With 3 bases removed from V and 3 bases from J, the gap between germline ends came to 15 bases. Germline V gene data show CDR1 as KGHSH and CDR2 as LQKENI. CDR3 sequence (DNA): TGTGCCAGCTCACCTCGGGGGACCCGTATCTACAATGAGCAGTTCTTC. This encodes CASSPRGTRIYNEQFF. The entire variable domain, with the rest obtained from reference TRBV18 and TRBJ2-1, is as follows: NAGVMQNPRHLVRRRGQEARLRCSPMKGHSHVYWYRQLPEEGLKFMVYLQKENIIDESGMPKERFSAEFPKEGPSILRIQQVVRGDSAAYFCASSPRGTRIYNEQFFGPGTRLTVL.

Many counts were recorded for this clonotype. The chain is built from TRBV5-4 and TRBJ2-3; D is possibly TRBD1 or TRBD2 (6 bases each). The CDR3 sequence is 13 residues long. The V gene's germline CDR1 is SGHNT and CDR2 YYREEE (reference sequence). V dropped 5 bases and J dropped 7 bases, with 14 bases sitting between them. This CDR3 is CASRLIGGNTQYF. CDR3 bases: TGTGCCAGCAGGCTTATCGGGGGCAATACGCAGTATTTT.

This clonotype has only a few counts. The gene calls are TRBV24-1 and TRBJ2-1; 16 bases are a match to TRBD2. The V gene end was trimmed by 4 bases and the J gene end by 3 bases; junction bases not matched to a gene: 8. The CDR3 contains 19 residues. In germline, CDR1 is KGHDR, CDR2 SFDVKD. The CDR3 DNA sequence: TGTGCCACCAGTGACCCGGGACTAGCGGGGGGGGCTGGCTACAATGAGCAGTTCTTC. It encodes CATSDPGLAGGAGYNEQFF.

This clonotype was seen many times. The rearrangement uses TRBV6-2 or TRBV6-3 and TRBJ2-7; the D gene is possibly TRBD2 (6 bases). V was clipped by 2 bases and J by 0 bases, with 8 bases between them. The CDR3 totals 14 residues. Germline V gene data show CDR1 as MNHEY and CDR2 as SVGEGT. CDR3 sequence: CASSYGGNSYEQYF. In nucleotides, the CDR3 is TGTGCCAGCAGTTACGGGGGGAACTCCTACGAGCAGTACTTC.

This clonotype occurred many times. The chain couples TRBV27 to TRBJ2-4; 10 nucleotides align to TRBD1. The junction had 8 bases not matched to a gene; V was cut back by 6 bases and J by 3 bases. CDR1 is MNHEY and CDR2 is SMNVEV in the germline V gene (reference sequence). This CDR3 spans 16 amino acids. The CDR3 loop reads CASRSTGGVYKNIQYF. In DNA, the CDR3 is TGTGCCAGCAGATCGACAGGGGGCGTATACAAAAACATTCAGTACTTC.

This clonotype was found many times. The chain employs TRBV5-8 and TRBJ2-2; D gene ambiguous. This CDR3 comprises 15 residues. V was shortened by 4 bases and J by 5 bases, with 15 bases between the two germline ends. The germline V gene encodes CDR1 SGHTS and CDR2 YDEGEE. The CDR3 sequence: CASSPLGLLTGELFF. Here the CDR3 DNA reads TGTGCCAGCAGCCCCCTTGGGCTCCTTACCGGGGAGCTGTTTTTT.

This clonotype has a count of ten or more. The V gene is TRBV7-9, the J gene TRBJ2-5, with 9 bases that match TRBD2. The CDR3 runs 18 residues. The germline V gene encodes CDR1 SEHNR and CDR2 FQNEAQ (reference sequence). With 2 bases clipped from V and 2 bases from J, the junction kept 12 bases outside the gene matches. The CDR3 here is CASSLTRASGAVQETQYF. The DNA of the CDR3 is TGTGCCAGCAGCTTAACACGGGCTAGCGGGGCCGTACAAGAGACCCAGTACTTC.

The genes are TRBV24-1 and TRBJ2-3; possibly TRBD1 for D (6 bases). The germline V gene encodes CDR1 KGHDR and CDR2 SFDVKD. This CDR3 contains 16 residues. V lost 4 bases and J 4 bases, leaving 17 bases between the germline ends. CDR3 nucleotides: TGTGCCACCAGTGACAACGAGGGGGTCCCGCCAGATACGCAGTATTTT. This codes for CATSDNEGVPPDTQYF.

Ten or more counts support this clonotype. The chain recombines TRBV2 with TRBJ1-2, with D tentatively TRBD1 (5 bases). Per germline, CDR1 SNHLY and CDR2 FYNNEI. This CDR3 has 15 residues. Trimming removed 5 bases at V and 4 bases at J, with 17 bases between. The CDR3 bases are TGTGCCAGCAGTCGGGGCCGGGGCGCTGGCTATGGCTACACCTTC. Protein sequence: CASSRGRGAGYGYTF.

This clonotype was picked up many times. The chain joins TRBV7-2 to TRBJ1-5; D unclear. Germline V CDR1 and CDR2: SGHTA, FQGNSA. The V end was cut by 5 bases, the J end by 7 bases, with 12 bases between. The length of the CDR3 is 13 residues. CDR3 bases: TGTGCCAGCAGCCCGGAGGGTAGGCAGCCCCAGCATTTT. It is translated as CASSPEGRQPQHF. Complete variable domain (other parts from reference TRBV7-2 and TRBJ1-5): GAGVSQSPSNKVTEKGKDVELRCDPISGHTALYWYRQSLGQGLEFLIYFQGNSAPDKSGLPSDRFSAERTGGSVSTLTIQRTQQEDSAVYLCASSPEGRQPQHFGDGTRLSIL.

In this sample, this clonotype turned up many times. Because the CDR3's place on the DNA is in doubt, the DNA is left out and the CDR3 is given as listed by TCRdb. The V gene is TRBV10-3, the J gene TRBJ1-5. The germline V gene encodes CDR1 ENHRY and CDR2 SYGVKD. The CDR3 has 13 residues if both end residues are counted. The CDR3 sequence: CAISTSEDQPQHF.

This clonotype was seen ten or more times. The gene calls are TRBV6-4 and TRBJ1-5, with D maybe TRBD1 (5 bases). In germline, CDR1 is MRHNA, CDR2 SNTAGT. V gave up 8 bases and J gave up 1 base, with 12 bases separating them. The length of the CDR3 is 14 residues. CDR3 in amino acids: CASWGESSNQPQHF. The CDR3 nucleotides are TGTGCCAGCTGGGGGGAATCGAGCAATCAGCCCCAGCATTTT.

Many counts were recorded for this clonotype. The chain carries TRBV7-9 and TRBJ2-7, with 8 positions matching TRBD1. This CDR3 contains 15 residues. The V segment lost 5 bases and the J segment 0 bases; nucleotides outside the gene matches: 6. CDR1 SEHNR and CDR2 FQNEAQ come from the germline V gene (reference sequence). This CDR3 reads CASSQGQDSSYEQYF. In DNA, the CDR3 is TGTGCCAGCAGCCAGGGACAGGATAGCTCCTACGAGCAGTACTTC.

In its sample, this clonotype was seen many times. The V call is TRBV6-4, the J call TRBJ2-3; D may be TRBD1 or TRBD2 (5 bases each). The V end was cut by 2 bases, the J end by 2 bases, with 8 bases between. The CDR3 spans 14 residues. Germline-derived CDR1 and CDR2 are MRHNA and SNTAGT. CDR3 in amino acids: CASSDRGDTDTQYF. The CDR3, as DNA: TGTGCCAGCAGTGACCGGGGCGACACAGATACGCAGTATTTT.

This clonotype has ten or more counts. The V call is TRBV3-1, the J call TRBJ1-2; a weak D match, TRBD1 (6 bases). Germline V gene data show CDR1 as LGHDT and CDR2 as YNNKEL (reference sequence). The CDR3 runs to 16 residues. Trimming took 0 bases from V and 7 from J, leaving 18 bases between them. The CDR3: CASSQDDRGLWPGYTF. The CDR3 bases are TGTGCCAGCAGCCAAGACGATCGGGGGCTATGGCCTGGCTACACCTTC. The full variable domain, rest sourced from reference TRBV3-1 and TRBJ1-2, is DTAVSQTPKYLVTQMGNDKSIKCEQNLGHDTMYWYKQDSKKFLKIMFSYNNKELIINETVPNRFSPKSPDKAHLNLHINSLELGDSAVYFCASSQDDRGLWPGYTFGSGTRLTVV.

The sample holds a few counts of this clonotype. The chain uses TRBV12-5 and TRBJ1-5, with D unclear. The length of the CDR3 is 12 residues. Germline CDR1 and CDR2: LGHNT and FRNRAP. V lost 4 bases and J 9 bases, leaving 10 bases between the germline ends. The CDR3 spells CASGSFDGPQHF. The DNA of the CDR3 is TGTGCTAGTGGTTCTTTTGATGGGCCCCAGCATTTT.

This clonotype was observed at least ten times. The rearrangement links TRBV7-2 to TRBJ2-5; D possibly uses TRBD1 or TRBD2 (5 bases each). Germline assignment: CDR1 SGHTA and CDR2 FQGNSA. Trimming took off 1 base at V and 4 bases at J, with 16 bases between the two ends. CDR3 length equals 16 residues. CDR3: CASSLVGRAGGETQYF. The CDR3 nucleotides read TGTGCCAGCAGCTTAGTAGGCAGGGCTGGGGGAGAGACCCAGTACTTC.

In its sample, this clonotype was seen many times. The chain joins TRBV20-1 to TRBJ2-5, with 7 bases lining up with TRBD1. CDR1 is DFQATT, CDR2 SNEGSKA, per germline (reference sequence). V shed 8 bases, J shed 0 bases, and the junction held 9 bases outside the gene matches. This CDR3 comprises 14 residues. The CDR3 loop reads CSSWTGRYQETQYF. DNA of the CDR3: TGCAGTTCTTGGACAGGCCGTTACCAAGAGACCCAGTACTTC.